These 20 T cell receptor beta chains came from one sample sequenced in a study of blood T cell repertoires in COVID-19 (dated by TCRdb to 2018 to 2020). The library was built by means of the immunoSEQ multiplex PCR assay. TCRdb holds this immuneACCESS table with in-frame rearrangements only. Some clones are missing; in checked studies, unresolved V genes explain under half, and the rest has no known cause. The sample table shows 110,000 to 150,000 clones, and just over 85% are seen once. The top ten clones comprise more than 1.5% of the sample. The sequenced sample consisted of peripheral blood. The source is a woman aged 60-75 years with acute or convalescent COVID-19.

CDR3 nucleotide sequence: TGTGCCAGCAGTGACGCGGCAGGGCTCGGAAACACCATATATTTT. Translated: CASSDAAGLGNTIYF. This rearrangement joins TRBV6-1 to TRBJ1-3, with D perhaps matching TRBD1 (5 bases). Germline V gene data show CDR1 as MNHNS and CDR2 as SASEGT. The CDR3 runs to 15 residues. V lost 3 bases and J lost 4, with 13 bases in between.

This rearrangement joins TRBV25-1 to TRBJ1-6, with a weak D call TRBD1 (5 bases). Trimming stripped 2 bases from V and 15 bases from J, with 14 bases between. Germline lookup yields CDR1 MGHDK and CDR2 SYGVNS. The CDR3 loop spans 13 amino acids. The CDR3: CASSEDGAQVLHF. The CDR3 DNA reads TGTGCCAGCAGTGAAGATGGGGCCCAAGTCCTCCACTTT.

This chain joins TRBV4-1 and TRBJ1-3, with 7 bases that match TRBD1. This CDR3 comprises 17 residues. Germline lookup yields CDR1 MGHRA and CDR2 YSYEKL. V gave up 4 bases and J gave up 0 bases; unmatched junction bases: 9. For the CDR3, the DNA is TGCGCCAGCAGCCTTACCCCACCAGGGGGCTCTGGAAACACCATATATTTT. It is translated as CASSLTPPGGSGNTIYF.

The CDR3 sequence is CASSVVPQGATDTQYF. The DNA for the CDR3 is TGTGCCAGCAGCGTAGTCCCACAGGGGGCGACAGATACGCAGTATTTT. This chain joins TRBV9 and TRBJ2-3; 9 nucleotides agree with TRBD1. The germline V gene encodes CDR1 SGDLS and CDR2 YYNGEE. The V gene end was trimmed by 0 bases and the J gene end by 3 bases; junction bases not matched to a gene: 5. The CDR3 runs to 16 residues.

J is TRBJ2-3 and V is TRBV10-3; the match to TRBD2 covers 13 bases. Trimming at V came to 2 bases and at J to 5 bases, leaving 7 bases not matched to a gene. The germline V gene has CDR1 ENHRY and CDR2 SYGVKD. CDR3 length equals 17 residues. In nucleotides, the CDR3 is TGTGCCATCAGTGAGCCAAAACTAGCGGGGGGGCGAGATACGCAGTATTTT. Protein product: CAISEPKLAGGRDTQYF.

This chain joins TRBV7-2 and TRBJ2-5; tentatively, D is TRBD1 (6 bases). Trimming removed 2 bases from V and 6 bases from J, with 13 bases in between. Germline-derived CDR1 and CDR2 are SGHTA and FQGNSA. This CDR3 has 14 amino acids. The CDR3 protein is CASSLTSGTQTQYF. CDR3 sequence (DNA): TGTGCCAGCAGCTTAACCTCCGGGACACAGACCCAGTACTTC.

This chain connects TRBV21-1 to TRBJ1-1; the DNA was not used to check the table's D call, TRBD1. TRBV21-1 is a pseudogene segment. The CDR3 extends over 16 amino acids. CDR3 protein: CASWHWGQRMNTEAFF. For the CDR3, the DNA is TGTGCCAGCTGGCACTGGGGACAGCGAATGAACACTGAAGCTTTCTTT.

The chain joins TRBV19 to TRBJ1-3; 7 bases agree with TRBD1. Trimming removed 7 bases from V and 2 bases from J; junction bases left unmatched: 8. Germline CDR1 is LNHDA and CDR2 is SQIVND (reference sequence). The CDR3 is 15 amino acids. This CDR3 is CASTSQGHTGNTIYF. DNA for the CDR3: TGTGCCAGTACCTCACAGGGGCATACTGGAAACACCATATATTTT.

Written as DNA, the CDR3 is TGTGCCAGCGTTACAGGGTTTTCCACTGAAGCTTTCTTT. It yields the protein CASVTGFSTEAFF. This chain links TRBV28 with TRBJ1-1; weak D call: TRBD1 (6 bases). The CDR3 has 13 amino acids. The ends were cut back, 8 bases at V and 4 bases at J, with 14 bases in the middle. Per germline, CDR1 MDHEN and CDR2 SYDVKM.

The chain joins TRBV19 to TRBJ2-5; 7 positions match TRBD1. Germline CDR1 and CDR2: LNHDA and SQIVND (reference sequence). The CDR3 is made up of 13 amino acids. V was pared by 2 bases and J by 4 bases, with 1 base of the junction left unmatched. The CDR3 is CASSINRGETQYF. CDR3 coding DNA: TGTGCCAGTAGTATAAACAGGGGAGAGACCCAGTACTTC.

The rearrangement uses TRBV4-2 and TRBJ2-5; D not certain. The CDR3 has 14 residues. The V gene's germline CDR1 is LGHNA and CDR2 YNFKEQ. V was shortened by 0 bases and J by 2 bases, with 7 bases between the two germline ends. CDR3 sequence: CASSQDEQQETQYF. The DNA of the CDR3 is TGTGCCAGCAGCCAAGATGAACAGCAAGAGACCCAGTACTTC.

This clone was seen just once. J is TRBJ2-7 and V is TRBV14; 11 nucleotides align to TRBD1. The CDR3 is 14 amino acids. Germline lookup yields CDR1 SGHDN and CDR2 FVKESK. Losses at the gene ends were 4 bases for V and 3 bases for J; bases not matched to a gene: 2. CDR3 nucleotides: TGTGCCAGCAGCCGGACAGGGGGCGGCTACGAGCAGTACTTC. It translates to CASSRTGGGYEQYF.

This chain connects TRBV3-1 (or the pseudogene TRBV3-2) to TRBJ1-2; perhaps TRBD1 as D (5 bases). Looked up from germline, CDR1 is LGHDT and CDR2 is YNNKEL (reference sequence). The CDR3 is 15 amino acids. The V end lost 6 bases, the J end lost 4 bases, and 18 bases lay between the germline ends. CDR3: CASRSQGSRGYGYTF. In nucleotides, the CDR3 is TGTGCCAGCAGAAGCCAGGGAAGTAGGGGCTATGGCTACACCTTC.

V gene TRBV7-9 combines with J gene TRBJ2-2; a weak D match, TRBD1 (5 bases). With 2 bases removed from V and 7 bases from J, the gap between germline ends came to 11 bases. There are 14 residues in the CDR3. The V gene's germline CDR1 is SEHNR and CDR2 FQNEAQ (reference sequence). CDR3 in DNA: TGTGCCAGCAGCTTATCAGGGCAGGACGGGGAGCTGTTTTTT. Its protein is CASSLSGQDGELFF. Supplemented by reference TRBV7-9 and TRBJ2-2, the full variable domain reads DTGVSQNPRHKITKRGQNVTFRCDPISEHNRLYWYRQTLGQGPEFLTYFQNEAQLEKSRLLSDRFSAERPKGSFSTLEIQRTEQGDSAMYLCASSLSGQDGELFFGEGSRLTVL.

CDR3 nucleotide sequence: TGTGCCAGCAGTTTGCGGACAGGGTCTGGCTACACCTTC. It codes for CASSLRTGSGYTF. The chain joins TRBV12-3 or TRBV12-4 to TRBJ1-2, with 8 bases that match TRBD1. V gave up 3 bases and J gave up 7 bases; unmatched junction bases: 4. The CDR3 loop spans 13 amino acids.

Turning to this clone: A read error may produce the germline difference seen at one junction end. The rearrangement joins TRBV6-2 or TRBV6-3 to TRBJ2-1, with D unresolved. The CDR3 is made up of 13 amino acids. CDR1 is MNHEY, CDR2 SVGEGT, per germline. The CDR3 DNA follows: TGCGCGAGCAGCCCCTTGGAGTCCAATGAGCAGTTCTTC. It is translated as CASSPLESNEQFF.

This rearrangement joins TRBV28 to TRBJ1-4; D call uncertain. Trimming pared 3 bases from V and 3 bases from J, leaving 5 bases between. CDR3 length: 13 residues. CDR1 is MDHEN, CDR2 SYDVKM, per germline. CDR3 nucleotides: TGTGCCAGCAGTTTCGGTTCTAATGAAAAACTGTTTTTT. Translation: CASSFGSNEKLFF.

The chain carries TRBV6-5 and TRBJ2-5, with 7 bases identical to TRBD1. The CDR3 is 13 amino acids. Germline CDR1 is MNHEY and CDR2 is SVGAGI. V dropped 5 bases and J dropped 4; count of bases not matched to a gene: 4. In DNA form, the CDR3 reads TGTGCCAGCAGTCCGACAGGGTTAGAGACCCAGTACTTC. Protein product: CASSPTGLETQYF.

The rearrangement links TRBV19 to TRBJ2-7; D perhaps matches TRBD2 (5 bases). This CDR3 has 15 residues. Deletions cut 3 bases from V and 7 bases from J, with 19 bases between. Germline lookup yields CDR1 LNHDA and CDR2 SQIVND (reference sequence). The CDR3 region is CASSMILGSSGEQYF. CDR3 sequence (DNA): TGTGCCAGTAGTATGATCTTAGGGAGTTCTGGAGAGCAGTACTTC.

The rearrangement joins TRBV5-5 to TRBJ1-2; 9 bases map to TRBD1. J was trimmed by 4 bases and V by 3 bases; bases with no gene match: 7. CDR1 and CDR2 from the germline V gene are SGHKS and YYEKEE (reference sequence). CDR3 size: 15 residues. The CDR3 coding sequence is TGTGCCAGCAGCTGGGCCGGACAGGGGAGCTATGGCTACACCTTC. It encodes CASSWAGQGSYGYTF.